A selection of T cell receptor beta chains follows, all from one sample in a study of blood T cell repertoires in COVID-19. Measured with immunoSEQ multiplex PCR; TCRdb has only the in-frame clones, and not every one. This table has some 210,000 clones, roughly 89% appearing once. The sample was PBMCs or T cells enriched from blood (not recorded which). The receptors here all came from a man younger than 35 with acute COVID-19. CDR3s include the opening cysteine and the closing phenylalanine or tryptophan. D genes are given only for firm matches. Clone size, where shown, is once, few, many, or a class for clones that have expanded.

CDR3nt	CDR3aa	j_gene	abundance	d_gene	v_gene
TGTGCCAGTAGTTCGTACAGGGACCCTGGCTACACCTTC	CASSSYRDPGYTF	TRBJ1-2	NA	NA	TRBV19
TGTGCCAGCCGCCGGACAGGGGTATACTATGGCTACACCTTC	CASRRTGVYYGYTF	TRBJ1-2	NA	TRBD1	TRBV6-4
TGTGCCAGCAGAGGGACTAGCGGGAGCTCCTACGAGCAGTACTTC	CASRGTSGSSYEQYF	TRBJ2-7	NA	TRBD2	TRBV2
TGTGCCAGCAGTGAGGCAACACAAACCTACGAGCAGTACTTC	CASSEATQTYEQYF	TRBJ2-7	NA	NA	TRBV6-1
TGTGCCAGCAGCTTCGCGACAGGGGGGATTAACACAGATACGCAGTATTTT	CASSFATGGINTDTQYF	TRBJ2-3	NA	TRBD1	TRBV7-9
TGTGCCAGTAGTATAAGCGTCAATCAGCCCCAGCATTTT	CASSISVNQPQHF	TRBJ1-5	NA	NA	TRBV19
TGCGCCAGCAGCTTAGGAGGGATGTACAATGAGCAGTTCTTC	CASSLGGMYNEQFF	TRBJ2-1	NA	NA	TRBV5-1
TGTGCCAGCAGCTTGTGGGGGACAGCCTCCTACGAGCAGTACTTC	CASSLWGTASYEQYF	TRBJ2-7	NA	TRBD1	TRBV5-4
TGTGCCAGCAGTCCCCAACTACTCAATCCGATACAGGGCCACTATGGCTACACCTTC	CASSPQLLNPIQGHYGYTF	TRBJ1-2	NA	NA	TRBV6-6
TGCAGCGTACAGGTCAGCTCTGGAAACACCATATATTTT	CSVQVSSGNTIYF	TRBJ1-3	NA	NA	TRBV29-1
TGTGCCAGCGGGACAGGGGTACGACTAACAGGGGATGAAAAACTGTTTTTT	CASGTGVRLTGDEKLFF	TRBJ1-4	NA	TRBD1	TRBV27
TGTGCCACCAGTGACCGGACAGGGGGCTACTATGGCTACACCTTC	CATSDRTGGYYGYTF	TRBJ1-2	NA	TRBD1	TRBV24-1
TGTGCCAGCAGCAAAGTTGCGGATGGCGGTTGGAGAGGTGAGCAGTTCTTC	CASSKVADGGWRGEQFF	TRBJ2-1	NA	NA	TRBV21-1
TGTGCCAGCAGTTTCACAGGGCGGGCGCCCCAGCATTTT	CASSFTGRAPQHF	TRBJ1-5	once	NA	TRBV27
TGTGCCAGCAGCTTAGGGGACAGGGGTTACGAGCAGTACTTC	CASSLGDRGYEQYF	TRBJ2-7	NA	TRBD1	TRBV11-2
TGTGCCAGCAGGCCTGTAGGAGGCGAGCAGTACTTC	CASRPVGGEQYF	TRBJ2-7	NA	NA	TRBV28